The present TCR beta chain was sequenced within a study of T-cell memory formation after mild COVID-19. At the level of the study: The study found TCR clusters largely donor specific. General study findings and limits: Clones shrinking between day 15 and 85 showed a balanced CD4/CD8 split, and those that grew later tilted toward CD4+. For second-wave clones that peaked at day 37, SARS-CoV-2 specificity went unverified.

The authors produced TCR alpha and TCR beta cDNA libraries with sample barcodes and UMIs by 5'RACE using constant-segment primers. TCRdb passed the 5' RACE reads through MiXCR, listing each CDR3 protein once. The sample has tens of thousands of distinct CDR3 sequences, 9.3% seen once. With 2 bases removed from V and 3 bases from J, the gap between germline ends came to 11 bases. The CDR3 consists of 15 residues. Germline V lookup: CDR1 SGHRS, CDR2 YFSETQ. This clonotype turned up a few times. Its antigen remains unknown. V gene TRBV5-1 combines with J gene TRBJ2-2; no definite D call. The sequence derives from an adult woman who had mild COVID-19 (a few samples of this study predate the infection). Cell type and time point are not known. Sequences were obtained from PBMCs or a T cell subset sorted from them (not recorded which). The CDR3 DNA reads as TGCGCCAGCAGCTTACGACTTAGAGACACCGGGGAGCTGTTTTTT. This encodes CASSLRLRDTGELFF. The whole variable domain, filled in from reference TRBV5-1 and TRBJ2-2, reads KAGVTQTPRYLIKTRGQQVTLSCSPISGHRSVSWYQQTPGQGLQFLFEYFSETQRNKGNFPGRFSGRQFSNSRSEMNVSTLELGDSALYLCASSLRLRDTGELFFGEGSRLTVL.